These T cell receptor beta chains were read from a single sample in a study of cytomegalovirus exposure and HLA in healthy donors. Only in-frame clones appear in the TCRdb table, and some are missing; sequencing was by immunoSEQ multiplex PCR. The sample has 150,000 to 200,000 clones; roughly 86% are singletons. Material for sequencing was PBMCs. The source of these receptors is a man in his thirties or forties in good health and CMV-seropositive. CDR3s include the opening cysteine and the closing phenylalanine or tryptophan. A D gene is named only where the DNA matches it firmly. Not every row has a clone size; where given, it reads once, few, many or a size class.

>.|14|TRBV11-2|.|TRBJ1-2
TGTGCCAGCAGGCCGGATAGCCTTAACTATGGCTACACCTTC
CASRPDSLNYGYTF
>once|13|TRBV6-5|.|TRBJ1-5
TGTGCCAGCAGTTCGACTCTAGAACAGCCCCAGCATTTT
CASSSTLEQPQHF
>.|15|TRBV6-1|TRBD1|TRBJ2-3
TGTGCCAGCGATTTGACAGGGGGCCGGCCAGATACGCAGTATTTT
CASDLTGGRPDTQYF
>.|13|TRBV7-9|.|TRBJ2-5
TGTGCCAGCAGCTTACCTGGTGGGGAGACCCAGTACTTC
CASSLPGGETQYF
>.|13|TRBV7-3|.|TRBJ2-5
TGTGCCAGCAGCGCGGACCGGAGGGAGACCCAGTACTTC
CASSADRRETQYF
>.|16|TRBV11-2|.|TRBJ1-2
TGTGCCAGCAGCTACACGGACAGCTTCGCTAACTATGGCTACACCTTC
CASSYTDSFANYGYTF
>.|14|TRBV12-5|TRBD1|TRBJ1-2
TGTGCTAGTGGTTGGGAAGGGACAGGTTATGGCTACACCTTC
CASGWEGTGYGYTF
>.|13|TRBV7-3|.|TRBJ2-7
TGTGCCAGCAGGGAGACTGGTGGGTACGAGCAGTACTTC
CASRETGGYEQYF
>.|15|TRBV5-5|TRBD1|TRBJ1-2
TGTGCCAGCAGGTCCCGAGTGGGACAGGTGGGCGGCTACACCTTC
CASRSRVGQVGGYTF
>few|16|TRBV5-1|TRBD2|TRBJ2-2
TGCGCCAGCAGCTTGACTAGCGGGAGGGCCAACGGGGAGCTGTTTTTT
CASSLTSGRANGELFF
>.|13|TRBV5-4|.|TRBJ1-2
TGTGCCAGCAGCCCCGCCTATAACTATGGCTACACCTTC
CASSPAYNYGYTF
>once|15|TRBV7-3|.|TRBJ2-5
TGTGCCAGCAGCTTTAGTACAGGGCGGCAAGAGACCCAGTACTTC
CASSFSTGRQETQYF
>.|15|TRBV5-1|TRBD1|TRBJ1-1
TGCGCCAGCAGCTTCAGGCAGGGGGCCGGCACTGAAGCTTTCTTT
CASSFRQGAGTEAFF
>.|14|TRBV30|.|TRBJ2-7
TGTGCCTGGAACACAGGAAAATCTTCCTACGAGCAGTACTTC
CAWNTGKSSYEQYF
>once|15|TRBV15|.|TRBJ2-1
TGTGCCACCAGCAGAAGATCTAGCTCCTACAATGAGCAGTTCTTC
CATSRRSSSYNEQFF
>.|14|TRBV25-1|TRBD1|TRBJ1-2
TGTGCCAGCAGTGTCCCGGGACAGAGATATGGCTACACCTTC
CASSVPGQRYGYTF
>.|17|TRBV7-9|.|TRBJ2-2
TGTGCCAGCAGCTGGCGGGGCAGGGAGGACGGCACCGGGGAGCTGTTTTTT
CASSWRGREDGTGELFF
>.|20|TRBV11-3|TRBD1|TRBJ2-5
TGTGCCAGCAGCTTAGGAATTTTTTGGGGACAGGGGAGCTCGAGGGAGACCCAGTACTTC
CASSLGIFWGQGSSRETQYF
>.|11|TRBV29-1|.|TRBJ2-7
TGCAGCGCTACCTACAGCTACGAGCAGTACTTC
CSATYSYEQYF
>.|13|TRBV27|.|TRBJ2-3
TGTGCCAGCAGTTTAGGACAGCAGGATACGCAGTATTTT
CASSLGQQDTQYF
>once|14|TRBV4-1|TRBD2|TRBJ2-7
TGCGCCAGCAGGAGACTAGCTGGGCTTTGGGAGCAGTACTTC
CASRRLAGLWEQYF
>.|14|TRBV29-1|TRBD1|TRBJ2-7
TGCAGCGTTGAAGTTAGGACAGGGTTCTACGAGCAGTACTTC
CSVEVRTGFYEQYF
>.|14|TRBV2|.|TRBJ1-5
TGTGCCAGCAGCACCGGGACCAGGTCGAGGCCCCAGCATTTT
CASSTGTRSRPQHF
>.|13|TRBV15|.|TRBJ1-2
TGTGCCACCAGCAGAGGCCCTGGAGGAGGCTACACCTTC
CATSRGPGGGYTF
>.|15|TRBV19|.|TRBJ1-1
TGTGCCAGTAGCGAGACAAGGACGACGAACACTGAAGCTTTCTTT
CASSETRTTNTEAFF
>.|14|TRBV11-3|.|TRBJ1-2
TGTGCCAGCAGCTTGTCCAGTATCATCTATGGCTACACCTTC
CASSLSSIIYGYTF
>.|14|TRBV7-4|.|TRBJ2-7
TGTGCCAGCAGCTCGTCGGGGAGCTCCTACGAGCAGTACTTC
CASSSSGSSYEQYF
>.|11|TRBV9|.|TRBJ1-1
TGTGCCAGCAGCGTAGCTACTGAAGCTTTCTTT
CASSVATEAFF
>once|14|TRBV5-1|TRBD2|TRBJ2-5
TGCGCCAGCAGCCTGACTAGCGGTGGAGAGACCCAGTACTTC
CASSLTSGGETQYF
>.|14|TRBV7-2|.|TRBJ2-7
TGTGCCAGCAGCTTAGGGCGGGGCCCCTACGAGCAGTACTTC
CASSLGRGPYEQYF
>.|12|TRBV5-1|.|TRBJ2-7
TGCGCCAGCAGCTTCCGGGCGGGGGAGCAGTACTTC
CASSFRAGEQYF
>.|15|TRBV7-2|TRBD2|TRBJ2-3
TGTGCCAGCAGCCCGGGACTATATCGCACAGATACGCAGTATTTT
CASSPGLYRTDTQYF
>.|15|TRBV7-2|.|TRBJ2-1
TGTGCCAGCAGCCGCCAGACGGAGGTGGGGAATGAGCAGTTCTTC
CASSRQTEVGNEQFF
>.|15|TRBV18|.|TRBJ2-1
TGTGCCAGCTCTCCCCTCCTGGGGATTAGGTATGAGCAGTTCTTC
CASSPLLGIRYEQFF